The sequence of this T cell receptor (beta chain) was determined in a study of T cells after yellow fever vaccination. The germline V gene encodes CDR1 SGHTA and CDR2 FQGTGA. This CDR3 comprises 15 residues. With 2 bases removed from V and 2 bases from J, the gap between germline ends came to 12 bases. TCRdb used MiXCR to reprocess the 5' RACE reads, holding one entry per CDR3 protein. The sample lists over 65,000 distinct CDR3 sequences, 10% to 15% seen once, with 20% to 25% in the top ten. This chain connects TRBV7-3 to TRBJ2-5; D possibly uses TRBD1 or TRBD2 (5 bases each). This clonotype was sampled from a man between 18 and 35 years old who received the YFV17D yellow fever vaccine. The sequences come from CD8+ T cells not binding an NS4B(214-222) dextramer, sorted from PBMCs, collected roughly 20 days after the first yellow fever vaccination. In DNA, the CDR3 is TGTGCCAGCAGCTTACACGGGGCCGTTCAAGAGACCCAGTACTTC. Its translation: CASSLHGAVQETQYF.